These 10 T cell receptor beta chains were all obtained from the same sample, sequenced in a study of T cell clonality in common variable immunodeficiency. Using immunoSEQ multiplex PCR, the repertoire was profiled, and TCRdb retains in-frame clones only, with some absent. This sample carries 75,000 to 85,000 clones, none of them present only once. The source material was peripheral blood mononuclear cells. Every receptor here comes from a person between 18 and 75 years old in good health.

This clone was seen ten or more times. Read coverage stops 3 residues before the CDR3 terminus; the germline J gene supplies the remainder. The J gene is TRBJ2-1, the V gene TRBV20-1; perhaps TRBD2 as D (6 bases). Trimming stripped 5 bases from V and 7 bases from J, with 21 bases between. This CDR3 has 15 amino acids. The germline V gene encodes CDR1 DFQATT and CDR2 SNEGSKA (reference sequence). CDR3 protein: CSAGGVTVSVNEQFF. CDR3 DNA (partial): TGCAGTGCTGGAGGGGTGACAGTATCCGTTAATGAG.

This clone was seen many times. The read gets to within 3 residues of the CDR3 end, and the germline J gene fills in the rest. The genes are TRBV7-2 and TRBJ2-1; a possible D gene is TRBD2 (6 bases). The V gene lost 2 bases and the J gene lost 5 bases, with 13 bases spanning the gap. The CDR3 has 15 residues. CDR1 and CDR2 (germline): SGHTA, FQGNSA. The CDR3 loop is CASSLKAGWNNEQFF. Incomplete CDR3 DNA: TGTGCCAGCAGCTTAAAGGCGGGATGGAACAATGAG.

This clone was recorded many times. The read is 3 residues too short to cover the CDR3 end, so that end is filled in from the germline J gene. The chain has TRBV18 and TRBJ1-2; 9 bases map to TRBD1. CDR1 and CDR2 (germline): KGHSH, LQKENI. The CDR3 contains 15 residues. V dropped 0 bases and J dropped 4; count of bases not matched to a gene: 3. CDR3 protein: CASSPPGGQGYGYTF. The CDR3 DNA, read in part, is TGTGCCAGCTCACCACCGGGGGGACAGGGCTATGGC.

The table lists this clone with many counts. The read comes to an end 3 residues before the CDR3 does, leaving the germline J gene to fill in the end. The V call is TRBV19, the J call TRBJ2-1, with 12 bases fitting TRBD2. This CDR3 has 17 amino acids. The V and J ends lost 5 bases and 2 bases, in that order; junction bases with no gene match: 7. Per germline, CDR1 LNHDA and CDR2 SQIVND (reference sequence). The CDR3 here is CASSPEGLAGPYNEQFF. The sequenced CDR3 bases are TGTGCCAGTAGTCCGGAGGGACTAGCGGGTCCCTACAATGAG.

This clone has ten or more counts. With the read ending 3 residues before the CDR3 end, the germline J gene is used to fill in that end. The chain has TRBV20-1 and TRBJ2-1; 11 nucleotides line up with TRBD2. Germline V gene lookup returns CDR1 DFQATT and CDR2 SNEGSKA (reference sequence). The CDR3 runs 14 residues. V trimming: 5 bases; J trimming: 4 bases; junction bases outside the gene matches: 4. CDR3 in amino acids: CSAGGTSGYNEQFF. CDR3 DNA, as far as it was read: TGCAGTGCTGGCGGGACTAGCGGTTACAATGAG.

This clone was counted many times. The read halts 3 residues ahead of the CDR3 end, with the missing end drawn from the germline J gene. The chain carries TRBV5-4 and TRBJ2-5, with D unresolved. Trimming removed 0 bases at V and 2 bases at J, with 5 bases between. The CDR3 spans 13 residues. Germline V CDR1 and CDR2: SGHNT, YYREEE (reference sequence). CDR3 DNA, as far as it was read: TGTGCCAGCAGCTTGGGGGCTCAAGAGACC. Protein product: CASSLGAQET. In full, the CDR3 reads CASSLGAQETQYF.

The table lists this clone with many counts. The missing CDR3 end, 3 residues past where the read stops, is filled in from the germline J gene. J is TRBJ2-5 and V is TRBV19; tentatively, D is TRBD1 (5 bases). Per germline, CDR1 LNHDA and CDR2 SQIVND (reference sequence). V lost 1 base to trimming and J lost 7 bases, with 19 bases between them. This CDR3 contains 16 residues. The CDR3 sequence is CASSIGYSLGQGTQYF. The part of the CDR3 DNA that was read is TGTGCCAGTAGTATAGGCTACTCGTTAGGGCAGGGGACC.

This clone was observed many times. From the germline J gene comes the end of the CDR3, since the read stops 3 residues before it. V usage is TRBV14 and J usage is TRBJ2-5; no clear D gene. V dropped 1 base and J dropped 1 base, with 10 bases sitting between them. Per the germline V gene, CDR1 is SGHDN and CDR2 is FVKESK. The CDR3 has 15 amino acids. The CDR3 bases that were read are TGTGCCAGCAGCCAAGTAATGGGCAGCCAAGAGACC. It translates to CASSQVMGSQET. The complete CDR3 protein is CASSQVMGSQETQYF.

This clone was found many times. The sequenced CDR3 bases are TGCAGTGCTAGAGAGGCCGTTCCGTCTAGCGGGATTTACACAGATACG. Translation: CSAREAVPSSGIYTDT. The whole CDR3 sequence is CSAREAVPSSGIYTDTQYF. The chain recombines TRBV20-1 with TRBJ2-3, with 9 positions matching TRBD2. Coverage ceases 3 residues before the CDR3 finishes, and the germline J gene fills in the end. Germline CDR1 is DFQATT and CDR2 is SNEGSKA (reference sequence). V was pared by 0 bases and J by 2 bases, with 15 bases of the junction left unmatched. CDR3 length equals 19 residues.

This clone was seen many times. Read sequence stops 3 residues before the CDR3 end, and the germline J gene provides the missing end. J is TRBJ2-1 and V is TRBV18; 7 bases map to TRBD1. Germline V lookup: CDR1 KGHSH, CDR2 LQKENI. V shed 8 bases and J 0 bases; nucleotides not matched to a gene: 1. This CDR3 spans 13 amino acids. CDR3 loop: CASRDSSYNEQFF. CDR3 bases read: TGTGCCAGCAGGGACAGCTCCTACAATGAG.